The rows below give T cell receptor beta chains drawn from one sample of a study of shared clonotypes between healthy human individuals. TCRdb keeps only in-frame clones here, not all; method: immunoSEQ multiplex PCR. This table holds some 2,500,000 clones, just under 95% found once. Material: naive CD4+ T cells from PBMCs. Receptors originate from a man between 18 and 29 years old in good health. Some clones in this sample may be carry-over from other donors' samples. CDR3s include the opening cysteine and the closing phenylalanine or tryptophan. D genes are given only for firm matches. Size is stated for part of the rows, as once, few or many counts, or as a class when the clone is expanded.

TRBJ2-7	TRBD1	NA	TRBV28	TGTGCCAGCAGTACGGGGGGGGACAGGGGCACCTACGAGCAGTACTTC	CASSTGGDRGTYEQYF
TRBJ2-4	TRBD2	NA	TRBV30	TGTGCCTGGTCGGAGGGAGGGGCTAAAAACATTCAGTACTTC	CAWSEGGAKNIQYF
TRBJ2-5	NA	NA	TRBV4-1	TGCGCCAGCAGCCAAGCATTAGTCGGGGAGACCCAGTACTTC	CASSQALVGETQYF
TRBJ1-4	NA	NA	TRBV7-8	TGTGCCAGCAGCTTAGTCCCCAGGGTCGGGGAAAAACTGTTTTTT	CASSLVPRVGEKLFF
TRBJ2-4	NA	NA	TRBV19	TGTGCCAGTAGTACCACAGAAAACATTCAGTACTTC	CASSTTENIQYF
TRBJ2-7	TRBD2	once	TRBV7-2	TGTGCCAGCAGCACCCGGACTAGCGGCTACTACGAGCAGTACTTC	CASSTRTSGYYEQYF
TRBJ2-3	TRBD2	NA	TRBV7-2	TGTGCCAGCAGCTTAGTGATAAGCGGGGGCACAGATACGCAGTATTTT	CASSLVISGGTDTQYF
TRBJ2-3	NA	once	TRBV28	TGTGCCAGCAGTCGGGACCCCACAGATACGCAGTATTTT	CASSRDPTDTQYF
TRBJ2-3	NA	NA	TRBV7-9	TGTGCCAGCAGCGGGACCCCAACGGGGGCGGGATATGGCACAGATACGCAGTATTTT	CASSGTPTGAGYGTDTQYF
TRBJ2-1	NA	NA	TRBV9	TGTGCCAGCAGCCCCCAGGCCTGGTCCTACAATGAGCAGTTCTTC	CASSPQAWSYNEQFF
TRBJ1-5	TRBD1	few	TRBV4-2	TGTGCCAGCAGCCAAGGAGACAGGGCCGAGGAGCCCCAGCATTTT	CASSQGDRAEEPQHF
TRBJ1-2	TRBD1	NA	TRBV9	TGTGCCAGCAGCGCAGGGGGAAACTATGGCTACACCTTC	CASSAGGNYGYTF
TRBJ2-5	NA	NA	TRBV7-2	TGTGCCAGCAGCTTACCTGGGCGGGGGACCCAGTACTTC	CASSLPGRGTQYF
TRBJ1-2	TRBD1	NA	TRBV6-4	TGTGCCAGCAGTGAGACAGGGGAGGCCTATGGCTACACCTTC	CASSETGEAYGYTF
TRBJ2-7	TRBD1	NA	TRBV19	TGTGCCAGTAGTATCGGGACAGGGTCCTACGAGCAGTACTTC	CASSIGTGSYEQYF
TRBJ1-1	TRBD1	NA	TRBV27	TGTGCCAGCAGTTTAACTCAGGGGGCAGGAGCTTTCTTT	CASSLTQGAGAFF
TRBJ2-7	TRBD1	NA	TRBV10-3	TGTGCCATCAGTGAGGCGGGACAGGGACACGAGCAGTACTTC	CAISEAGQGHEQYF
TRBJ2-1	TRBD2	NA	TRBV28	TGTGCCAGCAGTTTTAGCGGGAGTGGGTATGAGCAGTTCTTC	CASSFSGSGYEQFF
TRBJ2-3	NA	NA	TRBV9	TGTGCCAGCAGCGTAGTTAGTAGCGAACGGGATACGCAGTATTTT	CASSVVSSERDTQYF
TRBJ1-5	NA	few	TRBV30	TGTGCCTGGAGTGGGCAGGGTCAGCCCCAGCATTTT	CAWSGQGQPQHF
TRBJ2-7	TRBD1	NA	TRBV28	TGTGCCAGCACGCTGACAGGGGTCTACGAGCAGTACTTC	CASTLTGVYEQYF
TRBJ1-1	NA	NA	TRBV5-4	TGTGCCAGCAGCCGGGGAGAGAGGGCTGAAGCTTTCTTT	CASSRGERAEAFF
TRBJ2-3	NA	NA	TRBV5-1	TGCGCCAGTAACCTAGATGGGGCAACTACAGATACGCAGTATTTT	CASNLDGATTDTQYF
TRBJ2-1	NA	NA	TRBV9	TGTGCCAGCAGCCCGCCTAGACCGGACAGCTCCTACAATGAGCAGTTCTTC	CASSPPRPDSSYNEQFF
TRBJ2-2	TRBD2	once	TRBV7-3	TGTGCCAGCAGCTTAACACCTAGCGGGAGGGGTTACACCGGGGAGCTGTTTTTT	CASSLTPSGRGYTGELFF